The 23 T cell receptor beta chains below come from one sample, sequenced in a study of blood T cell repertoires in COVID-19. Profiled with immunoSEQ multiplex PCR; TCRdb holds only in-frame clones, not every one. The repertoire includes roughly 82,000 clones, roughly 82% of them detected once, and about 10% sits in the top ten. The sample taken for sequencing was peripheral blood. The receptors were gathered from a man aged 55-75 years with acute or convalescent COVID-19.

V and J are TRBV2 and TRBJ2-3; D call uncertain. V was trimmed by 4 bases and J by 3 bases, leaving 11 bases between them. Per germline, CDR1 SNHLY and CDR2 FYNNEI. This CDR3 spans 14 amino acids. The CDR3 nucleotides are TGTGCCAGCAGTGCCGGGTGGTTGACAGATACGCAGTATTTT. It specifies CASSAGWLTDTQYF.

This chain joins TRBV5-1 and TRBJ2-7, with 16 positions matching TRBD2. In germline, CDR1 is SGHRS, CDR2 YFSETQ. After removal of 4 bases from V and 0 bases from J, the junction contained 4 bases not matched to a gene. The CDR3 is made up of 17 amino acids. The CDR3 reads CASSPGLAGGSSYEQYF. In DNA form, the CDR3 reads TGCGCCAGCAGCCCGGGACTAGCGGGAGGGAGCTCCTACGAGCAGTACTTC.

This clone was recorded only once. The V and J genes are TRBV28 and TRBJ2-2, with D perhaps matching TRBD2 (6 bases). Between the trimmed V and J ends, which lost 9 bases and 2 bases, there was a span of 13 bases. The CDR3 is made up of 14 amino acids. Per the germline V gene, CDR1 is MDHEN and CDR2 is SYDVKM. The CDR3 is CASSGRGNTGELFF. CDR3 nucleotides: TGTGCCAGTTCCGGGAGAGGAAACACCGGGGAGCTGTTTTTT.

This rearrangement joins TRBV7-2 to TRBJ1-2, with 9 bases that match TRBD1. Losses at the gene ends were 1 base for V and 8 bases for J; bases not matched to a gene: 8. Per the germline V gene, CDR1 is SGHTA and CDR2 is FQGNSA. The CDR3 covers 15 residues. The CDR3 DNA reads TGTGCCAGCAGCTTAGAAACGGGGACAGGGCGCGGCTACACCTTC. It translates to CASSLETGTGRGYTF.

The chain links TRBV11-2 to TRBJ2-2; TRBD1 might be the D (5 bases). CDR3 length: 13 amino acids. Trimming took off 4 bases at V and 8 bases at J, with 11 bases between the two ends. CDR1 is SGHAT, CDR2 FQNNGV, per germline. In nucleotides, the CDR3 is TGTGCCAGCAGCTCCAGGGTAATAGGGGAGCTGTTTTTT. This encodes CASSSRVIGELFF.

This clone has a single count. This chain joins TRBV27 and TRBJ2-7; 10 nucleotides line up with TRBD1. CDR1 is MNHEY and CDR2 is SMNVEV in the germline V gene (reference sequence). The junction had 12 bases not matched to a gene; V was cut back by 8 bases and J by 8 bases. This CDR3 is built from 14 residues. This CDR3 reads CASFDRDRGGKQYF. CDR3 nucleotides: TGTGCCAGCTTTGATAGGGACAGGGGTGGGAAGCAGTACTTC.

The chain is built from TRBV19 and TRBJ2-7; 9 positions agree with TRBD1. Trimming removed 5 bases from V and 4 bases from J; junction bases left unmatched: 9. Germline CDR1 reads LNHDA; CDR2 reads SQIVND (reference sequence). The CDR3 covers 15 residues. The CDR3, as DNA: TGTGCCAGTAGTGCGACCGGGACAGGGTTTTACGAGCAGTACTTC. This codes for CASSATGTGFYEQYF.

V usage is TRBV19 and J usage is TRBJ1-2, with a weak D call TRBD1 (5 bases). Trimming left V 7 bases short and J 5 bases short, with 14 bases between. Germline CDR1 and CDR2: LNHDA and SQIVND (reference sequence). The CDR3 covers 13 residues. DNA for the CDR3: TGTGCCAGTACCCACGGGGGGGAATATGGCTACACCTTC. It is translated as CASTHGGEYGYTF.

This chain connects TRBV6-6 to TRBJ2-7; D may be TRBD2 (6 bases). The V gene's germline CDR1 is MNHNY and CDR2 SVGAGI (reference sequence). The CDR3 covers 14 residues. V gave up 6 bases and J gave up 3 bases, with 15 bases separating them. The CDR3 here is CASRTGTGVYEQYF. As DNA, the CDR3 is TGTGCCAGCAGAACCGGGACGGGGGTCTACGAGCAGTACTTC.

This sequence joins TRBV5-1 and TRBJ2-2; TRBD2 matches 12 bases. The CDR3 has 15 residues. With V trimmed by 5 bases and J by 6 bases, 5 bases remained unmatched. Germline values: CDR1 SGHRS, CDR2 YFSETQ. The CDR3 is CASRPSGGAPGELFF. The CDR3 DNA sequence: TGCGCCAGCAGACCTAGCGGGGGGGCACCCGGGGAGCTGTTTTTT.

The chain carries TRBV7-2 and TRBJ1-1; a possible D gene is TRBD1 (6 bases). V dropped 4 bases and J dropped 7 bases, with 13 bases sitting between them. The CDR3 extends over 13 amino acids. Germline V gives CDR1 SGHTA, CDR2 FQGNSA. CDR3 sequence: CASSSGQYVEAFF. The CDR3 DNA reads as TGTGCCAGCAGCTCCGGACAGTATGTTGAAGCTTTCTTT.

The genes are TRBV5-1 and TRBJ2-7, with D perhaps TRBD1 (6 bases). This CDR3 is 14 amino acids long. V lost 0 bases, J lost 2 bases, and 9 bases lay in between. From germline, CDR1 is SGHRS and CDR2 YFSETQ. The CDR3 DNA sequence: TGCGCCAGCAGCTTGGAAGGGGGACCCTACGAGCAGTACTTC. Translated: CASSLEGGPYEQYF. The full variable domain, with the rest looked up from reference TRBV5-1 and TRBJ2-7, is KAGVTQTPRYLIKTRGQQVTLSCSPISGHRSVSWYQQTPGQGLQFLFEYFSETQRNKGNFPGRFSGRQFSNSRSEMNVSTLELGDSALYLCASSLEGGPYEQYFGPGTRLTVT.

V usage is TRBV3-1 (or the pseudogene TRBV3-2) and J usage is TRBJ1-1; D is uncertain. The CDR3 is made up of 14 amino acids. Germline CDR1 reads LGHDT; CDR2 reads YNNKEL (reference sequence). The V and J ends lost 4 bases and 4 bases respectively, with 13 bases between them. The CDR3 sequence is CASSLREVGTEAFF. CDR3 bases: TGTGCCAGCAGCCTTCGGGAGGTGGGCACTGAAGCTTTCTTT.

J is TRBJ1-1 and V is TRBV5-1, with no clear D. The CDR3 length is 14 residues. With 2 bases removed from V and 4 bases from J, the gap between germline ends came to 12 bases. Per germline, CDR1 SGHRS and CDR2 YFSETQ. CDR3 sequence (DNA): TGCGCCAGCAGCTTCGGAGATGAGTTCACTGAAGCTTTCTTT. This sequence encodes CASSFGDEFTEAFF. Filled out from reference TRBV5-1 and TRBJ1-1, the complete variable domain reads KAGVTQTPRYLIKTRGQQVTLSCSPISGHRSVSWYQQTPGQGLQFLFEYFSETQRNKGNFPGRFSGRQFSNSRSEMNVSTLELGDSALYLCASSFGDEFTEAFFGQGTRLTVV.

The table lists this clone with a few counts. CDR3 DNA: TGTGCCAGCAGCCGGACAGGGACGGGGTACCAAGAGACCCAGTACTTC. It specifies CASSRTGTGYQETQYF. V usage is TRBV5-8 and J usage is TRBJ2-5; 8 bases are shared with TRBD1. CDR1 is SGHTS, CDR2 YDEGEE, per germline. This CDR3 comprises 16 residues. V gave up 4 bases and J gave up 0 bases; unmatched junction bases: 8.

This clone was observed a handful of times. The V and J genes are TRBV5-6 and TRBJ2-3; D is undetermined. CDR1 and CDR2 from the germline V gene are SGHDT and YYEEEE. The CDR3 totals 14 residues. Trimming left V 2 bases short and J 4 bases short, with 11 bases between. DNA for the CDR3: TGTGCCAGCAGCTTCGGTGCCGCACCAGATACGCAGTATTTT. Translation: CASSFGAAPDTQYF.

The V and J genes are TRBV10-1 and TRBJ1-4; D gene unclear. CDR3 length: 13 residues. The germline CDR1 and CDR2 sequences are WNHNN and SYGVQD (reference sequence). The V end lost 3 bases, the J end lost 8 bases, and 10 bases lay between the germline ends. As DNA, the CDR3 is TGCGCCAGCAGTGAATCGGGAAAGGAAAAACTGTTTTTT. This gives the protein CASSESGKEKLFF.

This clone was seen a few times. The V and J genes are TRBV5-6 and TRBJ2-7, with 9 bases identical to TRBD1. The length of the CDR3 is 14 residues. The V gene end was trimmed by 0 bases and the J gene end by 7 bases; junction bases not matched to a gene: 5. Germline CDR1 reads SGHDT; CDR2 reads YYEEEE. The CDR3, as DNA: TGTGCCAGCAGCTTGGGACAGGGGGTGTGGGAGCAGTACTTC. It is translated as CASSLGQGVWEQYF.

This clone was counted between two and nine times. CDR3: CASSEGHFKDTQYF. CDR3 in DNA: TGTGCCAGCAGTGAGGGGCACTTTAAGGATACGCAGTATTTT. The V and J genes are TRBV25-1 and TRBJ2-3; possible D gene TRBD1, 5 bases. The CDR3 spans 14 residues. The V gene's germline CDR1 is MGHDK and CDR2 SYGVNS. Trimming left V 3 bases short and J 6 bases short, with 13 bases between.

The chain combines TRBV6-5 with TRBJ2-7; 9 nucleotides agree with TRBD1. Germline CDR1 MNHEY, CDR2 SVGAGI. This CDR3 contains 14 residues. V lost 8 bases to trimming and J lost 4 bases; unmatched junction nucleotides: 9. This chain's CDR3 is CASLGGTGRYEQYF. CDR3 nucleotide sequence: TGTGCCAGCCTCGGGGGGACAGGGAGATACGAGCAGTACTTC.

CDR3 loop: CASSFDVLAASYNEQFF. The CDR3 coding sequence is TGTGCCAGCAGTTTTGACGTACTGGCGGCCTCCTACAATGAGCAGTTCTTC. The chain links TRBV27 to TRBJ2-1, with D uncertain. Germline CDR1 reads MNHEY; CDR2 reads SMNVEV (reference sequence). V was clipped by 3 bases and J by 0 bases, with 15 bases between them. The length of the CDR3 is 17 residues.

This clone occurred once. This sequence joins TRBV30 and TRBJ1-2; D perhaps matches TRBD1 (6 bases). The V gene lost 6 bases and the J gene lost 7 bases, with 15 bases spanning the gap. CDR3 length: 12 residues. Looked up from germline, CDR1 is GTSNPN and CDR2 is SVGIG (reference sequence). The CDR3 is CACHREGAGYTF. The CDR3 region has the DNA TGTGCCTGTCACAGGGAAGGAGCTGGCTACACCTTC.

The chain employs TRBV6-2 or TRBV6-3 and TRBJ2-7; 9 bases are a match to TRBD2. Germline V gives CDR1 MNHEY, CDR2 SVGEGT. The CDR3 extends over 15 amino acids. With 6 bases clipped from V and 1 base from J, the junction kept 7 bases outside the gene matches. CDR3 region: CASSRSGGLSYEQYF. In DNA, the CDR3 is TGTGCCAGCAGCCGTAGCGGGGGCCTTTCCTACGAGCAGTACTTC.